Presented here are 29 T cell receptor beta chains from one specimen sequenced in a study of CD8+ T cells in alopecia areata (dated by TCRdb to the late 2010s). Taken with the paper, the label for time point translates to: roughly 24 weeks on oral tofacitinib. The treatment or condition label on this specimen signifies: oral pan-JAK inhibitor, 5-10 mg twice daily. The library was obtained by the immunoSEQ multiplex PCR assay. For TCR sequencing, RNA was extracted from every sample and reverse transcribed into cDNA to serve as template. This is the immuneACCESS table as TCRdb keeps it, with only in-frame sequences that have V and J called. A part of the clones is gone; compared with another copy, unresolved V genes explain less than half, and the rest is unexplained. The sample data list around 180,000 clones, and roughly 60% of these were observed just once. Jointly, the top ten make up under 1.2% of the sample.

The source was CD4+ T cells sorted from blood, collected at week 24, from a patient treated with tofacitinib. The source of these receptors is a human donor with alopecia areata.

This clone is categorized as medium-sized. The gene calls are TRBV29-1 and TRBJ2-3, with D unresolved. Germline lookup yields CDR1 SQVTM and CDR2 ANQGSEA. The CDR3 consists of 13 residues. V was trimmed by 3 bases and J by 1 base, leaving 8 bases between them. The CDR3 DNA sequence: TGCAGCGTTGACTCCACAGGCACAGATACGCAGTATTTT. Amino acid sequence: CSVDSTGTDTQYF.

This clone was seen only a few times. J is TRBJ1-3 and V is TRBV11-2; D not certain. V lost 5 bases and J lost 8, with 10 bases in between. The CDR3 consists of 12 residues. From germline, CDR1 is SGHAT and CDR2 FQNNGV. The CDR3 here is CASSRTKDTIYF. CDR3 nucleotides: TGTGCCAGCAGCCGCACTAAGGACACCATATATTTT.

CDR3 protein: CSVARGALRGGGENEQFF. The CDR3 DNA is TGCAGCGTGGCGCGGGGCGCCTTAAGGGGCGGGGGTGAAAATGAGCAGTTCTTC. The gene calls are TRBV29-1 and TRBJ2-1; 7 bases match TRBD2. The CDR3 has 18 residues. The junction had 24 bases not matched to a gene; V was cut back by 6 bases and J by 7 bases. Germline values: CDR1 SQVTM, CDR2 ANQGSEA.

The chain couples TRBV29-1 to TRBJ1-1, with D perhaps TRBD1 (6 bases). The length of the CDR3 is 13 residues. Germline loops: CDR1 SQVTM, CDR2 ANQGSEA. V was trimmed by 4 bases and J by 6 bases, leaving 15 bases between them. Written as DNA, the CDR3 is TGCAGCGTTGTCAGGGGATGGGATGCTGAAGCTTTCTTT. Its protein product is CSVVRGWDAEAFF.

This clone has only one observation. V gene TRBV10-1 combines with J gene TRBJ1-2, with 10 bases fitting TRBD1. V was pared by 6 bases and J by 6 bases, with 10 bases of the junction left unmatched. Germline CDR1 WNHNN, CDR2 SYGVQD (reference sequence). This CDR3 contains 15 residues. The DNA of the CDR3 is TGCGCCAGCAGCGATCGGACAGGGGGACATGATGGCTACACCTTC. Translated, it gives CASSDRTGGHDGYTF.

The rearrangement joins TRBV5-1 to TRBJ2-7; either TRBD1 or TRBD2 may fit D (5 bases each). Germline loops: CDR1 SGHRS, CDR2 YFSETQ. The CDR3 extends over 16 amino acids. Between the trimmed V and J ends, which lost 2 bases and 0 bases, there was a span of 15 bases. CDR3 bases: TGCGCCAGCAGCTTCGACCCCCGGGACCGCTCCTACGAGCAGTACTTC. This encodes CASSFDPRDRSYEQYF.

V is TRBV30 and J is TRBJ1-2; 8 bases fit TRBD1. The CDR3 consists of 14 residues. Germline assignment: CDR1 GTSNPN and CDR2 SVGIG (reference sequence). Trimming removed 0 bases from V and 4 bases from J; junction bases left unmatched: 4. Here the CDR3 reads CAWSVITGGYGYTF. In DNA form, the CDR3 reads TGTGCCTGGAGTGTAATTACAGGGGGCTATGGCTACACCTTC.

The V and J genes are TRBV7-9 and TRBJ2-3; the D gene is possibly TRBD1 (6 bases). The CDR3 spans 16 residues. The germline CDR1 and CDR2 sequences are SEHNR and FQNEAQ (reference sequence). V lost 2 bases and J 0 bases, leaving 12 bases between the germline ends. This CDR3 reads CASSLTRQVSTDTQYF. In nucleotides, the CDR3 is TGTGCCAGCAGCTTAACCCGACAGGTCAGCACAGATACGCAGTATTTT.

J is TRBJ1-4 and V is TRBV25-1; D may be TRBD1 (5 bases). Looked up from germline, CDR1 is MGHDK and CDR2 is SYGVNS. This CDR3 region has 11 residues. The V and J ends lost 5 bases and 13 bases respectively, with 11 bases between them. The CDR3 region is CASSSRDILFF. In DNA form, the CDR3 reads TGTGCCAGCAGTAGCAGGGATATACTGTTTTTT.

The V gene is TRBV30, the J gene TRBJ1-2; D gene ambiguous. V lost 4 bases and J 7 bases, leaving 7 bases between the germline ends. CDR1 and CDR2 (germline): GTSNPN, SVGIG (reference sequence). There are 10 residues in the CDR3. The chain's CDR3 is CAWKGRGYTF. The CDR3 DNA follows: TGTGCCTGGAAGGGCCGTGGCTACACCTTC.

In the case of this clone: It is likely a read error, because the conserved phenylalanine at the end of the CDR3 is missing. This sequence joins TRBV18 and TRBJ1-2; no definite D call. This CDR3 has 15 amino acids. V was pared by 0 bases and J by 1 base, with 9 bases between. Germline assignment: CDR1 KGHSH and CDR2 LQKENI. The CDR3 sequence is CASSPPGHNNYGYTS. CDR3 coding DNA: TGTGCCAGCTCACCACCCGGGCACAATAACTATGGCTACACCTCC.

V is TRBV27 and J is TRBJ1-5; 7 bases map to TRBD1. The CDR3 sequence is 17 residues long. Unmatched junction bases numbered 11, after V lost 4 bases and J lost 2 bases. Germline CDR1 MNHEY, CDR2 SMNVEV (reference sequence). The CDR3 nucleotides read TGTGCCAGCAGTTCCAACCCGGGACAGTGGGGCAATCAGCCCCAGCATTTT. This translates into CASSSNPGQWGNQPQHF.

CDR3 in DNA: TGTGCCAGCTCAACCGGGCCGATCTCCTACAATGAGCAGTTCTTC. This translates into CASSTGPISYNEQFF. The V call is TRBV18, the J call TRBJ2-1; D ambiguous. The V end lost 5 bases, the J end lost 0 bases, and 11 bases lay between the germline ends. CDR3 length: 15 amino acids. Germline V gene sequence: CDR1 KGHSH, CDR2 LQKENI.

Only a few counts were recorded for this clone. V is TRBV28 and J is TRBJ1-2; TRBD1 matches at 12 bases. The CDR3 consists of 15 residues. The germline V gene encodes CDR1 MDHEN and CDR2 SYDVKM. The ends lost 6 bases at V and 5 bases at J; junction bases unmatched: 7. CDR3 protein: CASSPGTGGGYGYTF. CDR3 coding DNA: TGTGCCAGCAGCCCTGGGACAGGGGGCGGATATGGCTACACCTTC.

This clone showed up just a few times. The chain links TRBV29-1 to TRBJ2-7, with 7 bases matching TRBD2. Germline assignment: CDR1 SQVTM and CDR2 ANQGSEA. This CDR3 contains 15 residues. V lost 3 bases, J lost 7 bases, and 15 bases stayed unmatched. The CDR3 DNA is TGCAGCGTTGAGGGGCTTGGTCTAGCGGTGGGGGAGCAGTACTTC. This sequence encodes CSVEGLGLAVGEQYF.

The V call is TRBV7-8, the J call TRBJ2-3; unclear D gene. V was clipped by 4 bases and J by 0 bases, with 17 bases between them. Germline values: CDR1 SGHVS, CDR2 FQNEAQ. The CDR3 has 17 amino acids. The DNA for the CDR3 is TGTGCCAGCAGCTCGGTGGTAGATGGTGGAAGCACAGATACGCAGTATTTT. As protein: CASSSVVDGGSTDTQYF.

This chain joins TRBV5-1 and TRBJ2-7; 8 bases match TRBD1. This CDR3 region has 13 residues. Losses at the gene ends were 8 bases for V and 3 bases for J; bases not matched to a gene: 7. CDR1 and CDR2 from the germline V gene are SGHRS and YFSETQ. The chain's CDR3 is CASNGQGGYEQYF. Here the CDR3 DNA reads TGCGCCAGTAACGGACAGGGAGGCTACGAGCAGTACTTC.

This clone was picked up a small number of times. J is TRBJ1-2 and V is TRBV6-5; a possible D gene is TRBD1 (5 bases). The CDR3 loop spans 14 amino acids. Germline values: CDR1 MNHEY, CDR2 SVGAGI. V dropped 2 bases and J dropped 7 bases, with 14 bases sitting between them. CDR3 coding DNA: TGTGCCAGCAGTTACGGGGCGGCGAGGGGTGGCTACACCTTC. Protein sequence: CASSYGAARGGYTF.

This clone was recorded a few times. The chain recombines TRBV4-1 with TRBJ2-2; D may be TRBD2 (7 bases). This CDR3 contains 20 residues. V was clipped by 2 bases and J by 1 base, with 23 bases between them. Germline V gene data show CDR1 as MGHRA and CDR2 as YSYEKL. The CDR3 DNA is TGCGCCAGCAGCCAACGTCAAGGGGGGGCCCCGGGACGGAACACCGGGGAGCTGTTTTTT. Translation: CASSQRQGGAPGRNTGELFF.

The chain combines TRBV9 with TRBJ1-1; D ambiguous. The CDR3 contains 14 residues. V was trimmed by 0 bases and J by 8 bases, leaving 14 bases between them. Germline CDR1 and CDR2: SGDLS and YYNGEE. This CDR3 reads CASSVAEGPTEAFF. The CDR3 region has the DNA TGTGCCAGCAGCGTAGCGGAAGGTCCGACCGAAGCTTTCTTT.

The chain joins TRBV18 to TRBJ2-7; D possibly corresponds to TRBD1 (6 bases). Germline CDR1 KGHSH, CDR2 LQKENI. Trimming left V 2 bases short and J 2 bases short, with 16 bases between. The CDR3 runs 16 residues. CDR3 sequence reads: CASSPRQASLTYEQYF. Here the CDR3 DNA reads TGTGCCAGCTCACCAAGACAGGCTAGCCTGACCTACGAGCAGTACTTC.

The CDR3 sequence is CSVSQQAPYGYTF. The CDR3 nucleotides read TGCAGCGTTTCTCAGCAGGCTCCCTATGGCTACACCTTC. The rearrangement joins TRBV29-1 to TRBJ1-2; D unclear. The CDR3 is 13 amino acids. The V end lost 5 bases, the J end lost 4 bases, and 14 bases lay between the germline ends. Germline V gene data show CDR1 as SQVTM and CDR2 as ANQGSEA.

The J gene is TRBJ1-4, the V gene TRBV30; D gene ambiguous. The CDR3 has 13 amino acids. Germline CDR1 GTSNPN, CDR2 SVGIG (reference sequence). The V gene lost 2 bases and the J gene lost 2 bases, with 6 bases spanning the gap. CDR3 in DNA: TGTGCCTGGAGTAGAATGACTAATGAAAAACTGTTTTTT. It yields the protein CAWSRMTNEKLFF.

The chain links TRBV4-3 to TRBJ2-1; 12 nucleotides line up with TRBD2. The V and J ends lost 0 bases and 1 base, in that order; junction bases with no gene match: 7. The CDR3 contains 19 residues. Germline loops: CDR1 LGHNA, CDR2 YSLEER. CDR3 residues: CASSQETSGGLGSYNEQFF. The CDR3 bases are TGCGCCAGCAGCCAAGAAACTAGCGGGGGGCTTGGTTCCTACAATGAGCAGTTCTTC.

This clone was seen only a few times. CDR3 amino acids: CSADRGTTDTQYF. Written as DNA, the CDR3 is TGCAGCGCCGACAGAGGGACAACAGATACGCAGTATTTT. The J gene is TRBJ2-3, the V gene TRBV29-1; a weak D match, TRBD1 (6 bases). CDR3 length: 13 residues. Germline V gene data show CDR1 as SQVTM and CDR2 as ANQGSEA. The V end was cut by 7 bases, the J end by 3 bases, with 14 bases between.

Comment on this clone: Other nucleotide sequences from this sample produce the same CDR3. The V call is TRBV28, the J call TRBJ1-5, with D possibly matching TRBD1 (5 bases). In germline, CDR1 is MDHEN, CDR2 SYDVKM. V dropped 5 bases and J dropped 6 bases, with 11 bases sitting between them. This CDR3 is built from 13 residues. CDR3 sequence (DNA): TGTGCCAGCAGTCTGCTGGGGGGTCAGCCCCAGCATTTT. It translates to CASSLLGGQPQHF.

In its sample, this clone was seen many times. The genes are TRBV28 and TRBJ1-5; a weak D match, TRBD1 (5 bases). This CDR3 has 15 amino acids. V was trimmed by 2 bases and J by 2 bases, leaving 10 bases between them. CDR1 is MDHEN, CDR2 SYDVKM, per germline. The CDR3 DNA sequence: TGTGCCAGCAGTTTAGGCAGGGAACGCAATCAGCCCCAGCATTTT. Protein product: CASSLGRERNQPQHF.

This clone was recorded a few times. The chain links TRBV29-1 to TRBJ2-3; 8 bases fit TRBD2. Losses at the gene ends were 7 bases for V and 6 bases for J; bases not matched to a gene: 6. There are 12 residues in the CDR3. Germline loops: CDR1 SQVTM, CDR2 ANQGSEA. The CDR3 protein is CSAAGGWDTQYF. The DNA for the CDR3 is TGCAGCGCCGCGGGGGGCTGGGATACGCAGTATTTT.

This clone was detected ten times or more. The genes are TRBV11-2 and TRBJ1-4, with TRBD1 identical over 7 bases. The CDR3 runs to 14 residues. The V and J ends lost 4 bases and 6 bases, in that order; junction bases with no gene match: 5. Germline lookup yields CDR1 SGHAT and CDR2 FQNNGV. The CDR3: CASSSQGEDEKLFF. The CDR3, as DNA: TGTGCCAGCAGCTCTCAGGGGGAGGATGAAAAACTGTTTTTT. The whole variable domain, remainder taken from reference TRBV11-2 and TRBJ1-4, is EAGVAQSPRYKIIEKRQSVAFWCNPISGHATLYWYQQILGQGPKLLIQFQNNGVVDDSQLPKDRFSAERLKGVDSTLKIQPAKLEDSAVYLCASSSQGEDEKLFFGSGTQLSVL.